The subject of this entry is one TCR beta chain. Its antigen is undetermined. CDR3 size: 15 residues. CDR1 and CDR2 (germline): DFQATT, SNEGSKA (reference sequence). J was trimmed by 2 bases and V by 3 bases; bases with no gene match: 7. The investigators amplified TCR beta CDR3 regions from RNA transcripts. Researchers ran a first-round RT-PCR on the TCR CDR3 using the HTBI primer set. TCRdb independently ran MiXCR on the multiplex PCR reads; one entry per CDR3 protein. The sample lists 300,000 to 450,000 distinct CDR3 sequences, approximately 14% occurring once. The authors obtained PBMCs from around 10 ml of fresh peripheral blood. The sample is drawn from a study of T cells in Graves' hyperthyroidism and ophthalmopathy. Whole-study results and caveats: Also found in blood were most expanded thyroid clonotypes above 0.001.

The chain joins TRBV20-1 to TRBJ2-3, with TRBD2 matching 8 bases. The origin of this receptor is a woman under 30 with Graves' hyperthyroidism that later progressed to Graves' ophthalmopathy. The sample comprised blood. The CDR3 loop reads CSASPLAGFTDTQYF. DNA for the CDR3: TGCAGTGCTAGTCCGCTAGCGGGCTTCACAGATACGCAGTATTTT.